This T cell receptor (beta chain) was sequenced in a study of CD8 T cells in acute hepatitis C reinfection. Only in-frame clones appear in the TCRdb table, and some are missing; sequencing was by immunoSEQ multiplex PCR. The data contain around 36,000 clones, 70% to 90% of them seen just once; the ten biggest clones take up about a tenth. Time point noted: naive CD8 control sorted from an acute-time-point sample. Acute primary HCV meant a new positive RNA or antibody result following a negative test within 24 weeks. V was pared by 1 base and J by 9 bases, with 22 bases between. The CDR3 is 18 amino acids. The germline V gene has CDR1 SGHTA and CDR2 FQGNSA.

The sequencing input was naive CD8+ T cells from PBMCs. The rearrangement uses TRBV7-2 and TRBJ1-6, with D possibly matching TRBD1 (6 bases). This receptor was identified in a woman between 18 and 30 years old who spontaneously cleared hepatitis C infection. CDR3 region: CASSLGSEWTAWSSPLHF. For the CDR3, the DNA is TGTGCCAGCAGCTTAGGATCTGAGTGGACAGCCTGGAGTTCACCCCTCCACTTT.